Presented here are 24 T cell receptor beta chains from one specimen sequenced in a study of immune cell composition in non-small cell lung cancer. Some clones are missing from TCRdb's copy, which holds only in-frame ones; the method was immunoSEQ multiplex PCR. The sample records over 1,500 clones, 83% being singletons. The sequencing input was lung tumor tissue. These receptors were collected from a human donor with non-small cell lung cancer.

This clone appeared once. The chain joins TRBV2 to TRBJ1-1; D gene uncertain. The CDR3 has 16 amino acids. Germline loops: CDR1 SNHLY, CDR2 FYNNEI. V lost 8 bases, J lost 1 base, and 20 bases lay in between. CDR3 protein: CASLDRKGIWNTEAFF. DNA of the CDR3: TGTGCCAGCCTTGACCGGAAAGGGATTTGGAACACTGAAGCTTTCTTT.

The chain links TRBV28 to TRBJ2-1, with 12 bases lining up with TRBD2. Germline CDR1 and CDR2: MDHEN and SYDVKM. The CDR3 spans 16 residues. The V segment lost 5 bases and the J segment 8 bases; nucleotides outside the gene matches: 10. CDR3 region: CASSTRLAGVWYEQFF. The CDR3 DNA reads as TGTGCCAGCAGTACCCGACTAGCGGGAGTCTGGTATGAGCAGTTCTTC.

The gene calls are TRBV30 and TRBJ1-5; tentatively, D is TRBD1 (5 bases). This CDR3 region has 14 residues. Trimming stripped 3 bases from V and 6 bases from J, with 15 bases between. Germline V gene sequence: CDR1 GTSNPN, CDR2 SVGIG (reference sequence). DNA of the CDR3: TGTGCCTGGAGCTCAAGGGGTCTAAGTCAGCCCCAGCATTTT. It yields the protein CAWSSRGLSQPQHF.

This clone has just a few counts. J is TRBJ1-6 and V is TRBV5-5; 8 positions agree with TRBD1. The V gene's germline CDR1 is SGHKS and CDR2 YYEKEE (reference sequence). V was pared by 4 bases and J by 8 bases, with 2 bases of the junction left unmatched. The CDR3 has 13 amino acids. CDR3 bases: TGTGCCAGCAGCATACAGGGGGATTCACCCCTCCACTTT. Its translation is CASSIQGDSPLHF. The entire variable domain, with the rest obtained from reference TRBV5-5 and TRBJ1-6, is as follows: DAGVTQSPTHLIKTRGQQVTLRCSPISGHKSVSWYQQVLGQGPQFIFQYYEKEERGRGNFPDRFSARQFPNYSSELNVNALLLGDSALYLCASSIQGDSPLHFGNGTRLTVT.

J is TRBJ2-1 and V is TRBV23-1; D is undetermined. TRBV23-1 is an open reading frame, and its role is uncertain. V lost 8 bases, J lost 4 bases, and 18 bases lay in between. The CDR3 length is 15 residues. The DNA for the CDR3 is TGCGCCAGCCCTCGGTTGGGATTGAAATACAATGAGCAGTTCTTC. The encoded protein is CASPRLGLKYNEQFF.

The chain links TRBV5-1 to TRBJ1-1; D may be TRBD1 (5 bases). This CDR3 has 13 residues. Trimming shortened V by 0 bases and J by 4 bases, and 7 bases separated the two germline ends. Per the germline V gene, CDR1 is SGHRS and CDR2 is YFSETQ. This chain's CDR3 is CASSLAGTTEAFF. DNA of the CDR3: TGCGCCAGCAGCTTGGCAGGGACCACTGAAGCTTTCTTT.

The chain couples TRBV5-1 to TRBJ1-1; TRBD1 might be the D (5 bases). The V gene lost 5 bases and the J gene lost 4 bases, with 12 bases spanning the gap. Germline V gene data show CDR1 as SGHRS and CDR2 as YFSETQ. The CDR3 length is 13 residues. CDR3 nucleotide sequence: TGCGCCAGCAGAGGGACCCTCGGCACTGAAGCTTTCTTT. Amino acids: CASRGTLGTEAFF.

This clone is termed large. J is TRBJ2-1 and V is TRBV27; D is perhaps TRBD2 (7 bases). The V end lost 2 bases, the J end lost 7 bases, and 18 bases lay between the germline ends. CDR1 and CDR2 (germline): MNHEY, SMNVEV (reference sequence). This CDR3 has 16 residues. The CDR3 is CASSLPLGGGGNEQFF. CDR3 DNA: TGTGCCAGCAGTTTACCCCTCGGCGGGGGCGGGAATGAGCAGTTCTTC.

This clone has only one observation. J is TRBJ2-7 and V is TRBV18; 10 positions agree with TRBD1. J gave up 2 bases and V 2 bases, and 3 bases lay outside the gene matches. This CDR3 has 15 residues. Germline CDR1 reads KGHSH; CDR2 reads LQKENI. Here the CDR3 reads CASSPTGTGAYEQYF. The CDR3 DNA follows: TGTGCCAGCTCACCAACCGGGACAGGGGCCTACGAGCAGTACTTC.

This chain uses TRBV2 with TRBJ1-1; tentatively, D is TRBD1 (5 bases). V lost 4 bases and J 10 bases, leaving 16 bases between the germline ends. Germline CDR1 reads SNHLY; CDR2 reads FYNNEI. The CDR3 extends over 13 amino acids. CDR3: CASSGRGAQLAFF. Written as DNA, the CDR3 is TGTGCCAGCAGTGGCCGTGGGGCCCAGTTAGCTTTCTTT. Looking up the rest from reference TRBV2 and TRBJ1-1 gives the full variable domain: EPEVTQTPSHQVTQMGQEVILRCVPISNHLYFYWYRQILGQKVEFLVSFYNNEISEKSEIFDDQFSVERPDGSNFTLKIRSTKLEDSAMYFCASSGRGAQLAFFGQGTRLTVV.

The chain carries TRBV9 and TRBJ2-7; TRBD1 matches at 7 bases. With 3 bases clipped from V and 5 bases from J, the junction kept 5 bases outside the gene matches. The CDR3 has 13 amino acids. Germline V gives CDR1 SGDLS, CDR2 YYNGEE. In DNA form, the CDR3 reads TGTGCCAGCAGCGCGGGACAGTTCCACGAGCAGTACTTC. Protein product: CASSAGQFHEQYF. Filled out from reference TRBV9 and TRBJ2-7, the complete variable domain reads DSGVTQTPKHLITATGQRVTLRCSPRSGDLSVYWYQQSLDQGLQFLIQYYNGEERAKGNILERFSAQQFPDLHSELNLSSLELGDSALYFCASSAGQFHEQYFGPGTRLTVT.

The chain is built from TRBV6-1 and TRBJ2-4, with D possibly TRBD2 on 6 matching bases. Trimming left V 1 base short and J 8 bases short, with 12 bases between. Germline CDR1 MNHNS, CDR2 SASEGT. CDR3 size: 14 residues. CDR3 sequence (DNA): TGTGCCAGCAGTGAAGTAGGACTAACTGACATTCAGTACTTC. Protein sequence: CASSEVGLTDIQYF.

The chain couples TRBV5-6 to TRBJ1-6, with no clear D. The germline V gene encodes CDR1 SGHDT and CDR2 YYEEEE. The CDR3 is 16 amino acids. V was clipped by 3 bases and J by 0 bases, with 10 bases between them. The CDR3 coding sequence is TGTGCCAGCAGCTCCGGACTGAGCTCCTATAATTCACCCCTCCACTTT. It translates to CASSSGLSSYNSPLHF. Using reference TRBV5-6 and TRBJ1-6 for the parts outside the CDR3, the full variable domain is DAGVTQSPTHLIKTRGQQVTLRCSPKSGHDTVSWYQQALGQGPQFIFQYYEEEERQRGNFPDRFSGHQFPNYSSELNVNALLLGDSALYLCASSSGLSSYNSPLHFGNGTRLTVT.

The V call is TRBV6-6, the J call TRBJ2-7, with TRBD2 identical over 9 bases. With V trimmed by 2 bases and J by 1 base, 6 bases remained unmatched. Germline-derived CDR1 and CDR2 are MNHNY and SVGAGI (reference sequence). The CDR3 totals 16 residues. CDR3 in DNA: TGTGCCAGCAGTTACATGGGACTAGCACTTTCCTACGAGCAGTACTTC. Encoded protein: CASSYMGLALSYEQYF.

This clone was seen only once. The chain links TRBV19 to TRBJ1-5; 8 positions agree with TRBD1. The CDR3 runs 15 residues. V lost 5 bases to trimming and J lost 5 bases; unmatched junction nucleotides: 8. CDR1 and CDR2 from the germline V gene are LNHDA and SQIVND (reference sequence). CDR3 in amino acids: CASSYSTGVYQPQHF. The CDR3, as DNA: TGTGCCAGTAGTTATTCGACAGGGGTATATCAGCCCCAGCATTTT.

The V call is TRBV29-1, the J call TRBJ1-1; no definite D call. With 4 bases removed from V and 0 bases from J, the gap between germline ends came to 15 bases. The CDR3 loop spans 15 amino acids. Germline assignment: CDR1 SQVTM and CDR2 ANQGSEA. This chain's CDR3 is CSVGWGPTMNTEAFF. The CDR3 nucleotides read TGCAGCGTTGGTTGGGGTCCCACGATGAACACTGAAGCTTTCTTT.

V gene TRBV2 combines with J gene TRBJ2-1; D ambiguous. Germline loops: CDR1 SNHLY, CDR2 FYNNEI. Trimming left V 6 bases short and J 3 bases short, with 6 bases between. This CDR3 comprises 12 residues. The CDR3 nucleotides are TGTGCCAGCAGGGACGGCTACAATGAGCAGTTCTTC. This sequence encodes CASRDGYNEQFF.

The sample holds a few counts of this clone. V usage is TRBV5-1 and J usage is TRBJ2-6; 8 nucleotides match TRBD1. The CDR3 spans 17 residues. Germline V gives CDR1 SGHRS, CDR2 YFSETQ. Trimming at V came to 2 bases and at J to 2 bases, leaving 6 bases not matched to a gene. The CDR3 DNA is TGCGCCAGCAGCTTTACAGGGGGACGACCTGGGGCCAACGTCCTGACTTTC. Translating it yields CASSFTGGRPGANVLTF.

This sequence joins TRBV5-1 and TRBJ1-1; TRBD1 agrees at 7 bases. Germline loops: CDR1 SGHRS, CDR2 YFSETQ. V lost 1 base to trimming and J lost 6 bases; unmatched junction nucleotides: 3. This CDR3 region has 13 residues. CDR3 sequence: CASSLYQGAEAFF. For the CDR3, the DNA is TGCGCCAGCAGCTTGTATCAGGGGGCTGAAGCTTTCTTT.

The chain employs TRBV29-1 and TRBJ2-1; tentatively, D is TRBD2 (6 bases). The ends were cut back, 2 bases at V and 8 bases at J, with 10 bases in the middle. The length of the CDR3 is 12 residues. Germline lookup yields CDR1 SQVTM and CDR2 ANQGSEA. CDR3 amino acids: CSVEPTRDEQFF. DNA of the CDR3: TGCAGCGTTGAACCGACTAGAGATGAGCAGTTCTTC.

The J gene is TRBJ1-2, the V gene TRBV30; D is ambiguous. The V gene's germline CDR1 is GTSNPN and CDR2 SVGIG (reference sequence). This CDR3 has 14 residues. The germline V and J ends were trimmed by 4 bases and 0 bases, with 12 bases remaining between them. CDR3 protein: CAWTFYGANYGYTF. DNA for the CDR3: TGTGCCTGGACCTTTTATGGGGCTAACTATGGCTACACCTTC.

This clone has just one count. In nucleotides, the CDR3 is TGTGCCAGCAGTGCCCTAGCGGGAGGAGGGTACGAGCAGTACTTC. Protein product: CASSALAGGGYEQYF. The rearrangement joins TRBV9 to TRBJ2-5, with 11 nucleotides matching TRBD2. The DNA matches TRBJ2-7 better at its end, which makes the J call doubtful. Looked up from germline, CDR1 is SGDLS and CDR2 is YYNGEE. CDR3 length equals 15 residues.

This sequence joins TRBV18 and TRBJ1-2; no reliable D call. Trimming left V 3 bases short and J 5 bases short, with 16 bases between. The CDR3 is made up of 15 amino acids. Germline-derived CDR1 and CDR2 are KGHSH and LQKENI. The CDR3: CASSPNGRDGYGYTF. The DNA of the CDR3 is TGTGCCAGCTCACCGAACGGGAGGGATGGTTATGGCTACACCTTC.

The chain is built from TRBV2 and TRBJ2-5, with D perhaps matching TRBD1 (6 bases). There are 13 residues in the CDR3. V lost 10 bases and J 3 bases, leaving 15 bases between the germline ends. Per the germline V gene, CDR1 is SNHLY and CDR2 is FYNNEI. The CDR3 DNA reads TGTGCCACCAGGACAGCAGTAAAAGAGACCCAGTACTTC. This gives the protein CATRTAVKETQYF.